The clone carrying this TCR beta chain was counted ten times or more. Its cognate antigen is unknown. The entry originates in a study of T-cell reconstitution after alpha-beta-depleted transplantation in children. The study's findings and limits: Expanded graft clones numbering several hundred reportedly gave rise to alpha-beta T cells about two months after transplant. There were some patients whose high TCRbeta diversity at day 60 came from surviving recipient T cells and thymic progenitors. One year post-transplant, T-cell counts and diversity were largely derived from T cells produced anew.

The TCRbeta library was prepared with unique molecular identifiers. One entry per CDR3 protein, called by TCRdb with MiXCR from the PCR reads. The profile shows 600,000 to 700,000 distinct CDR3 sequences, roughly 14% of them singletons. This clonotype was sampled from a girl aged 2-10 years with congenital amegakaryocytic thrombocytopenia, due to receive a stem cell transplant. Specimen: PBMCs, collected before TCRalphabeta/CD19-depleted stem cell transplant.

This CDR3 reads CASKGQGSSTDTQYF. In DNA form, the CDR3 reads TGTGCCAGCAAGGGACAGGGCTCTAGCACAGATACGCAGTATTTT. J is TRBJ2-3 and V is TRBV12-3 or TRBV12-4; 9 bases align to TRBD1. This CDR3 region has 15 residues. With 7 bases clipped from V and 0 bases from J, the junction kept 5 bases outside the gene matches.